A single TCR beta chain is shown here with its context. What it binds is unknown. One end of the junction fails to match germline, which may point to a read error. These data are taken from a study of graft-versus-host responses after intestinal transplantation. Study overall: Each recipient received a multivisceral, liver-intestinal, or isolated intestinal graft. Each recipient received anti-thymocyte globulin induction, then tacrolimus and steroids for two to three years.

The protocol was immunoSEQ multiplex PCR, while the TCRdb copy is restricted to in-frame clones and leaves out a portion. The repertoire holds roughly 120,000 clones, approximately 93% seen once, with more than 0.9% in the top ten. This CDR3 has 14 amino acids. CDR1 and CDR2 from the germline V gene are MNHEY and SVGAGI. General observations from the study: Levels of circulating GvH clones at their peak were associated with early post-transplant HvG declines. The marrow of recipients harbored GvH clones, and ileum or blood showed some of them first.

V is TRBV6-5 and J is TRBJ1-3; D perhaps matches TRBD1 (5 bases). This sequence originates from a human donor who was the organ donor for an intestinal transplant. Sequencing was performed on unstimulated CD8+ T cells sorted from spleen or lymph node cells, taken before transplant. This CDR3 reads CASSNRFGGTTIYF. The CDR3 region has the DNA TGTGCCAGCAGTAACAGGTTCGGCGGAACCACCATATATTTT.